A few counts support the clone carrying this T cell receptor beta chain. The CDR3 totals 15 residues. Deletions cut 2 bases from V and 1 base from J, with 12 bases between. Germline V lookup: CDR1 SGDLS, CDR2 YYNGEE. The data originate from a study of low-dose radiotherapy and immunotherapy resistance in tumors. Gene-specific TRAV and TRBV primers were used for first-strand cDNA, covering alpha and beta chains. TCR amplification involved about 21 PCR cycles with a constant-region primer and V-primer adapter. Amplification of isolated mRNA was accomplished via in vitro transcription. TCRdb used MiXCR to reprocess the reads, holding one entry per CDR3 protein. The sample lists around 100,000 distinct CDR3 sequences, more than 20% occurring once. Time point noted: after trial treatment. Stated treatment: LDRT plus nivolumab, ipilimumab, low-dose cyclophosphamide and aspirin (RACIN trial). Treatment of the donors consisted of nivolumab and ipilimumab (plus aspirin, low-dose cyclophosphamide and low-dose radiotherapy).

The chain uses TRBV9 and TRBJ1-1; tentative D call: TRBD1 (5 bases). This TCR derives from a female donor with ovarian cancer. The sequenced sample was PBMCs, obtained after low-dose radiotherapy plus immunotherapy. CDR3 DNA sequence: TGTGCCAGCAGCGTGGGGCCCCACAGGAACACTGAAGCTTTCTTT. It translates to CASSVGPHRNTEAFF.